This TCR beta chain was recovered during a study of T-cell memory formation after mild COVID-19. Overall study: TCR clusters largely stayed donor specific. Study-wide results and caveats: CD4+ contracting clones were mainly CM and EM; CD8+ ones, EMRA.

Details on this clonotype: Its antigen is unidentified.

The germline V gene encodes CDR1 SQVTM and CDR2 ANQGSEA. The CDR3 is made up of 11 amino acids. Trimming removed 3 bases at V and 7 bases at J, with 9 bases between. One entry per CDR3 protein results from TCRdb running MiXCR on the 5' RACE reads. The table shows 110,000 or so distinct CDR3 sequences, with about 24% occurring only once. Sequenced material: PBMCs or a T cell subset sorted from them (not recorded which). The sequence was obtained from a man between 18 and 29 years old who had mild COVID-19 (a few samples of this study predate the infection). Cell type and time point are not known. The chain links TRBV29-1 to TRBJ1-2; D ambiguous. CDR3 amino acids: CSVDMGGGYTF. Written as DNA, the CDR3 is TGCAGCGTTGATATGGGCGGTGGCTACACCTTC.